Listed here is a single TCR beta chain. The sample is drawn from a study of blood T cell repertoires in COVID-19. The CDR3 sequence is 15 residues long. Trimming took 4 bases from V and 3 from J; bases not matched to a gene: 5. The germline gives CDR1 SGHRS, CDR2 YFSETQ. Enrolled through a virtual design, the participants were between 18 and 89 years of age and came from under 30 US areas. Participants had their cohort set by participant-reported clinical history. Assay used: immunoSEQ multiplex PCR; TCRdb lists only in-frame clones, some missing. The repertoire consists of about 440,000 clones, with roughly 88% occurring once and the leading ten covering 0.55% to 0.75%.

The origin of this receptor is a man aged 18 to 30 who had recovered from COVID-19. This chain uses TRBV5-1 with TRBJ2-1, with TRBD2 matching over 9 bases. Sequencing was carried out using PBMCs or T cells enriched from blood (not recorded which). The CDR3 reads CASSVTSGDYNEQFF. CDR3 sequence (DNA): TGCGCCAGCAGCGTGACTAGCGGAGACTACAATGAGCAGTTCTTC.